This T cell receptor (beta chain) is drawn from a study of identical twins. Everyone who gave samples was a healthy Caucasian. From the 5' RACE reads, TCRdb called clonotypes with MiXCR, one entry per CDR3 protein. The repertoire holds about 890,000 distinct CDR3 sequences, roughly 12% seen once, with 1.5% to 2% in the top ten. This CDR3 is 19 amino acids long. V was trimmed by 0 bases and J by 1 base, leaving 21 bases between them. The germline gives CDR1 SGHVS, CDR2 FQNEAQ. The same data also went into a second study, on yellow fever vaccine responses in identical twins.

The clonotype comes from a woman between 18 and 29 years old in good health. The material sequenced was PBMCs. J is TRBJ1-1 and V is TRBV7-8, with a possible D match to TRBD1 (6 bases). The CDR3 region is CASSLAQSGEGVKNTEAFF. CDR3 bases: TGTGCCAGCAGCTTAGCTCAGTCAGGGGAAGGTGTGAAGAACACTGAAGCTTTCTTT.